This TCR beta chain is drawn from a study of shared clonotypes between healthy human individuals. General observations from the study: Unshared clonotypes carried lower generation probabilities than those common to all four donors. Estimated clonotype richness was generally higher in naive than memory subsets.

CDR3 length: 15 residues. V was pared by 2 bases and J by 4 bases, with 14 bases between. Germline assignment: CDR1 MNHEY and CDR2 SVGAGI. In the case of this clone: Its matching antigen is unknown.

The healthy adult donors were HIV-negative and reported no recent acute infections or vaccinations. The repertoire was sequenced with immunoSEQ multiplex PCR; TCRdb's copy has only in-frame clones and lacks some. The sample yields approximately 2.5 million clones, over 85% seen once. What was sequenced was naive CD4+ T cells from PBMCs. Subset denoted: CD45RA+ positively selected. This TCR derives from a man aged 18-30 years in good health. Some clones in this sample may be carry-over from other donors' samples. The chain recombines TRBV6-5 with TRBJ1-1, with D perhaps matching TRBD1 (6 bases). The CDR3 DNA follows: TGTGCCAGCAGTTACGCCCCAGGGGATCTCACTGAAGCTTTCTTT. It is translated as CASSYAPGDLTEAFF.